Sequencing of this TCR beta chain was carried out in a study of blood T cell repertoires in COVID-19. On the study more broadly: The analysed material was cDNA or gDNA that came from T cells, B-cell-depleted T cells, or PBMCs.

Authors' methods: Quantification of nucleated cells was approximated via reference gene primer amplification. This table comes from immunoSEQ multiplex PCR, and its TCRdb copy is limited to in-frame clones, with some not included. Clone size and V and J calls were adopted from that table, with D and trimming inferred from the DNA. The sample holds approximately 98,000 clones, approximately 81% seen once. This CDR3 is 15 amino acids long. Trimming removed 6 bases from V and 4 bases from J; junction bases left unmatched: 6. The germline V gene has CDR1 MDHEN and CDR2 SYDVKM. The genes are TRBV28 and TRBJ2-1, with TRBD2 identical over 10 bases. The sequence came from an elderly woman with acute or convalescent COVID-19. The sequenced sample was peripheral blood. CDR3 loop: CASSRRTSGYNEQFF. Here the CDR3 DNA reads TGTGCCAGCAGCAGAAGGACTAGCGGATACAATGAGCAGTTCTTC.